This T cell receptor (beta chain) was recorded in a study of OX40 agonist ivuxolimab in advanced cancers. This clone was recorded only once. Its antigen remains unknown. Germline CDR1 and CDR2: LNHNV and YYDKDF (reference sequence). The V and J ends lost 3 bases and 5 bases respectively, with 19 bases between them. The CDR3 spans 16 residues. Method: immunoSEQ multiplex PCR; TCRdb's copy keeps in-frame clones and lacks some. Of 85,000 to 100,000 clones in the sample, roughly 94% were seen once. Study-wide points: The CD4+ and CD8+ T cells in the blood had expanded clonally by week 6 at 0.1 to 3.0 mg/kg.

This material consisted of CD4+ or CD8+ T cells sorted from blood, taken in a trial of the OX40 agonist ivuxolimab. The sequence came from an adult with an advanced solid tumor such as melanoma, head and neck, liver or kidney cancer. The chain uses TRBV15 and TRBJ1-1; D ambiguous. The CDR3 DNA reads as TGTGCCACCAGCAGGAATCCGGGAGCCGGGTGGACTGAAGCTTTCTTT. This translates into CATSRNPGAGWTEAFF.